A selection of T cell receptor beta chains follows, all from one sample in a study of long-term antiretroviral therapy in people with HIV. Libraries were prepared by immunoSEQ multiplex PCR; TCRdb keeps only in-frame clonotypes and omits some of them. The repertoire consists of about 28,000 clones, with around 83% occurring once and the leading ten covering less than 7%. The specimen comprised unsorted PBMCs, sampled 0.4 years after starting antiretroviral therapy. All receptors come from a man in his late teens or twenties with HIV. The CDR3 runs from the conserved cysteine through the conserved F or W. A D gene is named only where the DNA matches it firmly. Some rows have no size entry. The others give once, few or many, or a class for an expanded clone.

TRBV5-6,TRBJ2-7,.,.,TGTGCCAGCAGCTTGGGTCAGTTCTACGAGCAGTACTTC,CASSLGQFYEQYF
TRBV9,TRBJ2-7,.,.,TGTGCCAGCAGCGTAGCACCCTCTGATCAGGGTGGTTACGAGCAGTACTTC,CASSVAPSDQGGYEQYF
TRBV19,TRBJ1-3,TRBD1,.,TGTGCCAGTAGTCCGGGAGAGGGGGCAAACACCATATATTTT,CASSPGEGANTIYF
TRBV7-9,TRBJ2-7,.,.,TGTGCCAGCAGCTTAGGGGCAGCTGGCACCTACGAGCAGTACTTC,CASSLGAAGTYEQYF
TRBV7-8,TRBJ1-5,.,few,TGTGCCAGCAGCGGCGGGACGGCATACAGAAATCCTAGCAATCAGCCCCAGCATTTT,CASSGGTAYRNPSNQPQHF
TRBV5-1,TRBJ1-2,.,.,TGCGCCAGCAGCTCCGTCGCGACGAAAGACTATGGCTACACCTTC,CASSSVATKDYGYTF
TRBV25-1,TRBJ1-2,TRBD1,.,TGTGCCAGCAGTGGGGGACAGGGAAACTATGGCTACACCTTC,CASSGGQGNYGYTF
TRBV19,TRBJ2-2,TRBD2,once,TGTGCCAGTAGACCTAGCGGGTACACCGGGGAGCTGTTTTTT,CASRPSGYTGELFF
TRBV13,TRBJ1-1,.,once,TGTGCCAGCAGCGGTCATTCAGGGGCCACCATGAACACTGAAGCTTTCTTT,CASSGHSGATMNTEAFF
TRBV11-2,TRBJ2-7,.,.,TGTGCCAGCAGCCTACCCCAGGGCGAGCAGTACTTC,CASSLPQGEQYF
TRBV7-3,TRBJ2-2,.,.,TGTGCCAGCAGCCCCACGGGGAGGACAGGTCCGAACACCGGGGAGCTGTTTTTT,CASSPTGRTGPNTGELFF
TRBV4-1,TRBJ1-1,.,.,TGCGCCAGCAGCCAGCAGGGATTGAACACTGAAGCTTTCTTT,CASSQQGLNTEAFF
TRBV4-1,TRBJ1-1,.,.,TGCGCCAGCAGCCAAGATCAAGACAGCACTGAAGCTTTCTTT,CASSQDQDSTEAFF
TRBV5-6,TRBJ2-1,TRBD2,.,TGTGCCAGCGTCCCTTGGCGGGGGGCAGATGAGCAGTTCTTC,CASVPWRGADEQFF
TRBV5-4,TRBJ2-7,.,.,TGTGCCAGCAGCGGGGGGCCCCTGACGGGGACTTTGTATTACGAGCAGTACTTC,CASSGGPLTGTLYYEQYF
TRBV6-5,TRBJ1-2,.,.,TGTGCCAGCAGTTACGGGATGGAAGCTAACTATGGCTACACCTTC,CASSYGMEANYGYTF
TRBV5-1,TRBJ1-1,TRBD1,.,TGCGCCAGCAGCTTGGTTGGGACAGTGGGGACTGAAGCTTTCTTT,CASSLVGTVGTEAFF
TRBV5-1,TRBJ2-7,TRBD1,.,TGCGCCAGCAGCTCGACAGGGGGCCGTCAAAGGTACGAGCAGTACTTC,CASSSTGGRQRYEQYF
TRBV28,TRBJ1-2,TRBD1,.,TGTGCCAGCAGTCTGGGGACAGTAGGAGCATATGGCTACACCTTC,CASSLGTVGAYGYTF
TRBV6-5,TRBJ2-7,.,.,TGTGCCAGCAGTTACTCGACAGGCGAAAACTCCTACGAGCAGTACTTC,CASSYSTGENSYEQYF
TRBV10-1,TRBJ2-7,TRBD1,.,TGCGCCAGCAGTGAGTCCGAAGACAGGGCCTACGAGCAGTACTTC,CASSESEDRAYEQYF
TRBV28,TRBJ2-7,.,few,TGTGCCAGCAGTCCTAAGGGAACAATCTCCTACGAGCAGTACTTC,CASSPKGTISYEQYF
TRBV28,TRBJ2-7,.,.,TGTGCCAGCAGCCGCAGGAAAATGGACGAGCAGTACTTC,CASSRRKMDEQYF
TRBV5-5,TRBJ1-2,.,.,TGTGCCAGCAGCTTGGCCGCCGGACAGCTCTATGGCTACACCTTC,CASSLAAGQLYGYTF
TRBV27,TRBJ2-3,.,.,TGTGCCAGCAGTCCCCCGGGGGCGGCAGATACGCAGTATTTT,CASSPPGAADTQYF
TRBV25-1,TRBJ1-2,.,.,TGTGCCAGCAGTGAATATAGGACAGACGATGGCTACACCTTC,CASSEYRTDDGYTF
TRBV6-5,TRBJ1-5,.,.,TGTGCCAGCAAAAAGGGCCGGTCCCGGCAGCCCCAGCATTTT,CASKKGRSRQPQHF
TRBV27,TRBJ1-2,.,.,TGTGCCAGCAGTCGTTCTAAGGGCCCACTTACTCTGCTGGATGGCTACACCTTC,CASSRSKGPLTLLDGYTF
TRBV2,TRBJ2-7,TRBD1,.,TGTGCCAGCAGCCTCCGGGACAGGCTATTCGACGAGCAGTACTTC,CASSLRDRLFDEQYF
TRBV19,TRBJ1-2,.,.,TGTGCCAGTCGCCCGGGCTCCACGGGCTACACCTTC,CASRPGSTGYTF
TRBV6-6,TRBJ2-7,.,few,TGTGCCAGCAGTTACAGATTTTACGAGCAGTACTTC,CASSYRFYEQYF
TRBV5-6,TRBJ2-7,.,.,TGTGCCAGCAGCCCCGGACACTACGAGCAGTACTTC,CASSPGHYEQYF
TRBV6-5,TRBJ1-5,.,once,TGTGCCAGCAGTCCACAGGGTCTACAGCCCCAGCATTTT,CASSPQGLQPQHF
TRBV7-8,TRBJ2-3,TRBD2,.,TGTGCCAGCGGGATGTCGGGACTAGCGGACGCCGCTGAGGATACGCAGTATTTT,CASGMSGLADAAEDTQYF
TRBV29-1,TRBJ2-3,.,.,TGCAGCGTTTTCGGAGGAAGCACAGATACGCAGTATTTT,CSVFGGSTDTQYF
TRBV6-1,TRBJ1-1,.,.,TGTGCCAGCAGTGATTCAGGGGAGGTGACTGAAGCTTTCTTT,CASSDSGEVTEAFF
TRBV9,TRBJ1-1,TRBD1,once,TGTGCCAGCAGCCCCTTTGAGGGGGCCACTGAAGCTTTCTTT,CASSPFEGATEAFF
TRBV18,TRBJ2-5,TRBD1,.,TGTGCCAGCTCACCGGACAGGGTTCGGGAGACCCAGTACTTC,CASSPDRVRETQYF
TRBV15,TRBJ2-3,.,.,TGTGCCACCAGCAGTGCTAGCACAGATACGCAGTATTTT,CATSSASTDTQYF
TRBV7-9,TRBJ1-1,.,.,TGTGCCAGCAGCTTCGACCCTGAAGCTTTCTTT,CASSFDPEAFF
TRBV27,TRBJ2-1,TRBD2,.,TGTGCCATCGGACTAGCGGTACACAATGAGCAGTTCTTC,CAIGLAVHNEQFF
TRBV6-5,TRBJ2-1,.,once,TGTGCCAGCAGTTACGCCCCCGGGACCTACAATGAGCAGTTCTTC,CASSYAPGTYNEQFF
TRBV19,TRBJ2-5,.,.,TGTGCCAGTAGTAGTCGGGAGACCCAGTACTTC,CASSSRETQYF
TRBV28,TRBJ1-1,.,.,TGTGCCAGCAGTCTCATCCTTCAGGGGCCGGAAGCTTTCTTT,CASSLILQGPEAFF
TRBV21-1,TRBJ1-5,.,.,TGTGCCAGCCCGTGCGGGGGATACAATCAGCCCCAGCATTTT,CASPCGGYNQPQHF
TRBV4-1,TRBJ2-4,TRBD2,.,TGCGCCAGCAGCCAAGAAAGAACTAGCGGGGGAGCCAAAAACATTCAGTACTTC,CASSQERTSGGAKNIQYF
TRBV29-1,TRBJ1-2,TRBD1,.,TGCAGCGTTCCAACAGGGGCGGATATCTATGGCTACACCTTC,CSVPTGADIYGYTF
TRBV19,TRBJ1-2,.,.,TGTGCCAGTAGTATAAATGACTATGGCTACACCTTC,CASSINDYGYTF
TRBV9,TRBJ2-7,TRBD1,.,TGTGCCAGCAGCGTAGACCAGGACAGGGGCGTTAGCTCCTACGAGCAGTACTTC,CASSVDQDRGVSSYEQYF
TRBV4-3,TRBJ2-7,TRBD1,.,TGCGCCAGCAGCCACGGGACAGGGGGATTCGAGCAGTACTTC,CASSHGTGGFEQYF
TRBV7-9,TRBJ1-1,.,.,TGTGCCAGCAGCTTCCGGACAGCCTCTGAAGCTTTCTTT,CASSFRTASEAFF
TRBV7-8,TRBJ1-1,.,once,TGTGCCAGCAGAAGGCCAGGGCAGGGGACTGAAGCTTTCTTT,CASRRPGQGTEAFF